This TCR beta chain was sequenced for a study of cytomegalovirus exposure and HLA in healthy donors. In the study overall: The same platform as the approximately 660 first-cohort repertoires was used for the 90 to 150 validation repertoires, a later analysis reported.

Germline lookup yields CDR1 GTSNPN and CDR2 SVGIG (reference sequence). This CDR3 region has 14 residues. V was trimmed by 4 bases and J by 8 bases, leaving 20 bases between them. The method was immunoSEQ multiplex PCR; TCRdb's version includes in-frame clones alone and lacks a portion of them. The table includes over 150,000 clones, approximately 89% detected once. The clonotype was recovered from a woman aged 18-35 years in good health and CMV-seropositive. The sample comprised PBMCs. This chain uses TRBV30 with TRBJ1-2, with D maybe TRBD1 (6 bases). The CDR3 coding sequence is TGTGCCTGGACCACAGGGAAGAGTAGGGACGGCTACACCTTC. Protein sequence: CAWTTGKSRDGYTF.